This T cell receptor beta chain comes out of a study of T cell responses to AZD1222 COVID-19 vaccine. Method: immunoSEQ multiplex PCR; TCRdb's copy keeps in-frame clones and lacks some. Seen here are some 100,000 clones, 90% observed once, and the top ten hold 1.3%. Germline V gives CDR1 MGHRA, CDR2 YSYEKL. V dropped 1 base and J dropped 0 bases, with 10 bases sitting between them. This CDR3 has 16 residues. This clonotype was sampled from an adult in good health. J is TRBJ1-5 and V is TRBV4-1; maybe TRBD1 (5 bases). This specimen was peripheral blood, taken on day 0 of AZD1222 vaccination. CDR3 sequence reads: CASSQVDSYSNQPQHF. CDR3 nucleotide sequence: TGCGCCAGCAGCCAAGTCGACAGTTATAGCAATCAGCCCCAGCATTTT.